This T cell receptor beta chain was sequenced in a study of CD8+ T cells in alopecia areata. Turning to the study itself: Oral tofacitinib (5 to 10 mg twice daily) was administered to treated patients.

The germline CDR1 and CDR2 sequences are LGHNA and YNFKEQ. The ends lost 1 base at V and 6 bases at J; junction bases unmatched: 10. This CDR3 has 17 amino acids. The authors extracted RNA and reverse transcribed it into cDNA as the sequencing template. The data were produced by immunoSEQ multiplex PCR, yet TCRdb's version contains in-frame clones alone and is incomplete. The sample contains roughly 250,000 clones, roughly two thirds of which appear only once. Sorted out of PBMCs were CD4+ T cells and CD8+ T cells. This clone was detected once. Its antigen is unknown. Study-level findings and limits: Mice showed TCR sharing more clearly than patients did, possibly owing to HLA. Normal scalp showed lower clonality than lesional scalp, especially alopecia totalis/universalis.

The clonotype was recovered from a human donor with alopecia areata. V is TRBV4-2 and J is TRBJ2-3, with TRBD2 identical over 10 bases. The sample was CD4+ T cells sorted from blood, taken at week 0. CDR3 DNA sequence: TGTGCCAGCAGCCAAGGTACCGGGACTAGCGTAATTGATACGCAGTATTTT. Translated: CASSQGTGTSVIDTQYF.